Listed here are 23 T cell receptor beta chains from one sample, sequenced in a study of cytomegalovirus exposure and HLA in healthy donors. A multiplex PCR was run with 60 Vbeta primers and 13 Jbeta primers. The method was immunoSEQ multiplex PCR; TCRdb's version includes in-frame clones alone and lacks a portion of them. Seen here are about 94,000 clones, about 76% observed once, and the top ten hold roughly 6.9%. The specimen sequenced was PBMCs. These receptors originate from a man between 35 and 55 years old in good health and CMV-seropositive.

The chain is built from TRBV28 and TRBJ2-3; 11 bases map to TRBD2. Per germline, CDR1 MDHEN and CDR2 SYDVKM. This CDR3 region has 16 residues. The J segment lost 8 bases and the V segment lost 4 bases, leaving 11 bases of the junction unmatched. The CDR3 reads CASSSGLAAARSTQYF. CDR3 bases: TGTGCCAGCAGTTCGGGACTAGCGGCCGCCAGATCTACGCAGTATTTT.

The chain has TRBV9 and TRBJ2-2; 8 bases match TRBD1. V gave up 4 bases and J gave up 6 bases; unmatched junction bases: 5. The germline V gene encodes CDR1 SGDLS and CDR2 YYNGEE. The CDR3 contains 14 residues. The DNA of the CDR3 is TGTGCCAGCAGCTCCGACAGGGGAGCCGGGGAGCTGTTTTTT. It is translated as CASSSDRGAGELFF. Full variable domain (remainder filled in from reference TRBV9 and TRBJ2-2): DSGVTQTPKHLITATGQRVTLRCSPRSGDLSVYWYQQSLDQGLQFLIQYYNGEERAKGNILERFSAQQFPDLHSELNLSSLELGDSALYFCASSSDRGAGELFFGEGSRLTVL.

V is TRBV4-2 and J is TRBJ1-4; TRBD1 matches 9 bases. Trimming took 1 base from V and 8 from J; bases not matched to a gene: 11. The CDR3 has 17 residues. Germline V gene lookup returns CDR1 LGHNA and CDR2 YNFKEQ. CDR3 loop: CASSQGPPGQGNEKLFF. The DNA for the CDR3 is TGTGCCAGCAGCCAAGGGCCCCCGGGACAGGGTAACGAAAAACTGTTTTTT.

The genes are TRBV2 and TRBJ1-4, with D perhaps TRBD1 (6 bases). V was cut by 7 bases and J by 7 bases, with 19 bases left in between. The CDR3 totals 15 residues. Germline values: CDR1 SNHLY, CDR2 FYNNEI. The CDR3 nucleotides read TGTGCCAGCACCCCTGAGTGGGGGCTTGGTGAAAAACTGTTTTTT. As protein: CASTPEWGLGEKLFF. The entire variable domain, with the rest obtained from reference TRBV2 and TRBJ1-4, is as follows: EPEVTQTPSHQVTQMGQEVILRCVPISNHLYFYWYRQILGQKVEFLVSFYNNEISEKSEIFDDQFSVERPDGSNFTLKIRSTKLEDSAMYFCASTPEWGLGEKLFFGSGTQLSVL.

This chain joins TRBV5-1 and TRBJ2-7; no clear D gene. V was shortened by 0 bases and J by 2 bases, with 9 bases between the two germline ends. This CDR3 has 14 amino acids. CDR1 SGHRS and CDR2 YFSETQ come from the germline V gene. The CDR3, as DNA: TGCGCCAGCAGCTTGGGAGGCGATACCTACGAGCAGTACTTC. Translating it yields CASSLGGDTYEQYF.

This chain joins TRBV5-1 and TRBJ2-1; TRBD2 matches 13 bases. Germline V gene data show CDR1 as SGHRS and CDR2 as YFSETQ. This CDR3 region has 17 residues. Trimming took 0 bases from V and 2 from J; bases not matched to a gene: 2. Here the CDR3 reads CASSLGGTSGTYNEQFF. The CDR3 coding sequence is TGCGCCAGCAGCTTGGGAGGGACTAGCGGGACCTACAATGAGCAGTTCTTC.

The J gene is TRBJ1-4, the V gene TRBV11-2; D uncertain. Trimming left V 4 bases short and J 10 bases short, with 16 bases between. This CDR3 has 14 residues. Germline CDR1 and CDR2: SGHAT and FQNNGV. The CDR3 here is CASSWEVTSPKLFF. CDR3 coding DNA: TGTGCCAGCAGCTGGGAGGTCACCAGTCCAAAACTGTTTTTT.

J is TRBJ1-1 and V is TRBV5-1; 7 nucleotides align to TRBD1. The CDR3 extends over 16 amino acids. Per the germline V gene, CDR1 is SGHRS and CDR2 is YFSETQ. V gave up 4 bases and J gave up 0 bases; unmatched junction bases: 9. The CDR3 region is CASSPQGGRLNTEAFF. The CDR3 nucleotides read TGCGCCAGCAGCCCTCAAGGGGGCCGGTTGAACACTGAAGCTTTCTTT.

The V and J genes are TRBV11-2 and TRBJ1-1; 7 nucleotides line up with TRBD1. This CDR3 comprises 13 residues. V shed 3 bases, J shed 5 bases, and the junction held 3 bases outside the gene matches. CDR1 SGHAT and CDR2 FQNNGV come from the germline V gene. CDR3 sequence (DNA): TGTGCCAGCAGCTTTGACAGGGTTACTGAAGCTTTCTTT. Encoded protein: CASSFDRVTEAFF.

The rearrangement joins TRBV9 to TRBJ2-1; 9 bases agree with TRBD2. The V gene's germline CDR1 is SGDLS and CDR2 YYNGEE. V shed 3 bases, J shed 3 bases, and the junction held 22 bases outside the gene matches. This CDR3 region has 21 residues. CDR3 sequence reads: CASSGTRGRFTSGRHYNEQFF. CDR3 DNA: TGTGCCAGCAGCGGCACCAGGGGTCGTTTTACTAGCGGGCGGCACTACAATGAGCAGTTCTTC.

The chain employs TRBV2 and TRBJ1-5; no clear D. This CDR3 is built from 14 residues. V was shortened by 5 bases and J by 1 base, with 9 bases between the two germline ends. Germline-derived CDR1 and CDR2 are SNHLY and FYNNEI. Written as DNA, the CDR3 is TGTGCCAGCAGTCTACAGTGGAGCAATCAGCCCCAGCATTTT. Protein product: CASSLQWSNQPQHF.

The chain uses TRBV2 and TRBJ2-7; 11 positions match TRBD2. This CDR3 spans 14 amino acids. Germline assignment: CDR1 SNHLY and CDR2 FYNNEI. Trimming took 7 bases from V and 3 from J; bases not matched to a gene: 5. The CDR3 sequence: CASTLGLAVYEQYF. Written as DNA, the CDR3 is TGTGCCAGCACTTTGGGACTAGCGGTCTACGAGCAGTACTTC.

In its sample, this clone was seen a few times. The rearrangement joins TRBV7-2 to TRBJ2-1; the D gene is possibly TRBD1 (6 bases). CDR1 SGHTA and CDR2 FQGNSA come from the germline V gene. Deletions cut 5 bases from V and 9 bases from J, with 8 bases between. The CDR3 is 11 residues long. CDR3 sequence: CASSRGGEQFF. The CDR3 DNA reads as TGTGCCAGCAGCCGAGGGGGTGAGCAGTTCTTC.

This sequence joins TRBV11-2 and TRBJ1-5; unclear D gene. The V gene lost 0 bases and the J gene lost 7 bases, with 7 bases spanning the gap. Germline CDR1 and CDR2: SGHAT and FQNNGV. The CDR3 contains 13 residues. CDR3 amino acids: CASSLDPGQPQHF. CDR3 DNA sequence: TGTGCCAGCAGCTTAGATCCGGGGCAGCCCCAGCATTTT.

The chain links TRBV4-3 to TRBJ2-3; TRBD1 agrees at 9 bases. Trimming took 5 bases from V and 4 from J; bases not matched to a gene: 13. CDR1 and CDR2 (germline): LGHNA, YSLEER. CDR3 size: 17 residues. The CDR3 DNA follows: TGCGCCAGCAGCAAAAATGTGAACAGGGGGCAGGCAGATACGCAGTATTTT. This gives the protein CASSKNVNRGQADTQYF.

The gene calls are TRBV5-1 and TRBJ2-1, with 11 bases aligning to TRBD1. CDR3 length: 16 amino acids. V was pared by 4 bases and J by 8 bases, with 11 bases of the junction left unmatched. Germline CDR1 SGHRS, CDR2 YFSETQ. CDR3 sequence (DNA): TGCGCCAGCAGCAAATCGTCGGGACAGGGGGGCCATGAGCAGTTCTTC. Amino acids: CASSKSSGQGGHEQFF.

This clone was seen a handful of times. The genes are TRBV2 and TRBJ1-2; TRBD1 matches 9 bases. Germline-derived CDR1 and CDR2 are SNHLY and FYNNEI. This CDR3 has 14 residues. J was trimmed by 2 bases and V by 7 bases; bases with no gene match: 5. The CDR3: CASTGQGSNYGYTF. The CDR3 nucleotides are TGTGCCAGCACCGGACAGGGGAGCAACTATGGCTACACCTTC.

V is TRBV5-4 and J is TRBJ1-4, with a tentative D call TRBD1 (5 bases). Trimming removed 0 bases at V and 5 bases at J, with 8 bases between. The CDR3 sequence is 14 residues long. The germline V gene encodes CDR1 SGHNT and CDR2 YYREEE (reference sequence). The CDR3 DNA sequence: TGTGCCAGCAGCTTGGGGCGGGGGAATGAAAAACTGTTTTTT. Translation gives CASSLGRGNEKLFF. Together with reference TRBV5-4 and TRBJ1-4, the CDR3 gives the full variable domain: ETGVTQSPTHLIKTRGQQVTLRCSSQSGHNTVSWYQQALGQGPQFIFQYYREEENGRGNFPPRFSGLQFPNYSSELNVNALELDDSALYLCASSLGRGNEKLFFGSGTQLSVL.

The V call is TRBV4-2, the J call TRBJ2-7; 13 positions agree with TRBD2. Germline V gene sequence: CDR1 LGHNA, CDR2 YNFKEQ. V shed 3 bases and J 7 bases; nucleotides not matched to a gene: 9. The CDR3 covers 16 residues. This chain's CDR3 is CASSQLTSGGASEQYF. The CDR3 DNA follows: TGTGCCAGCAGCCAGCTCACTAGCGGGGGGGCCTCGGAGCAGTACTTC.

The gene calls are TRBV5-1 and TRBJ1-2; 7 nucleotides line up with TRBD1. V dropped 0 bases and J dropped 7; count of bases not matched to a gene: 3. Germline CDR1 reads SGHRS; CDR2 reads YFSETQ. CDR3 size: 13 residues. Written as DNA, the CDR3 is TGCGCCAGCAGCTTGGCGGGACAGCTTGGCTACACCTTC. Translated: CASSLAGQLGYTF.

The rearrangement links TRBV11-3 to TRBJ2-1; 7 nucleotides align to TRBD2. The J segment lost 0 bases and the V segment lost 5 bases, leaving 4 bases of the junction unmatched. The CDR3 runs to 15 residues. CDR1 and CDR2 from the germline V gene are SGHNT and YENEEA. This CDR3 is CASSATSASYNEQFF. The CDR3 region has the DNA TGTGCCAGCAGCGCTACTAGCGCCTCCTACAATGAGCAGTTCTTC.

The CDR3 nucleotides read TGCGCCAGCAGCTCCGGGACAGGGAAGACTGAAGCTTTCTTT. It specifies CASSSGTGKTEAFF. The chain uses TRBV5-1 and TRBJ1-1; 9 nucleotides line up with TRBD1. CDR3 length: 14 amino acids. Germline loops: CDR1 SGHRS, CDR2 YFSETQ. The V segment lost 3 bases and the J segment 5 bases; nucleotides outside the gene matches: 5.

A remark on this clone: The sample holds other DNA sequences that translate to the same CDR3. The V and J genes are TRBV28 and TRBJ2-1; 8 positions agree with TRBD1. Per the germline V gene, CDR1 is MDHEN and CDR2 is SYDVKM. Trimming took 6 bases from V and 2 from J; bases not matched to a gene: 6. The CDR3 spans 15 residues. CDR3: CASSPPGGTYNEQFF. CDR3 coding DNA: TGTGCCAGCAGCCCCCCAGGGGGCACCTACAATGAGCAGTTCTTC.